What follows is one TCR beta chain and its context. The antigen is undetermined. Participants had chemo-refractory metastatic non-small-cell lung cancer and were treated with focal radiation plus ipilimumab CTLA-4 blockade. Method: immunoSEQ multiplex PCR; TCRdb's copy keeps in-frame clones and lacks some. The sample yields 78,000 or so clones, around 87% seen once. These data belong to a study of radiotherapy plus CTLA-4 blockade in lung cancer. Study information: Objective response was observed in about 19% of patients, and disease control in less than 35%.

CDR3 length: 15 amino acids. Germline V gene data show CDR1 as MNHNY and CDR2 as SVGAGI (reference sequence). After removal of 5 bases from V and 4 bases from J, the junction contained 8 bases not matched to a gene. Study findings and constraints: Interferon-beta and early blood T cell clone dynamics reportedly predicted response best. Blood-borne expansion of tumor-derived TCR clones followed radiotherapy plus ipilimumab.

The material sequenced was peripheral blood, taken from a patient treated with radiotherapy plus ipilimumab. The sequence derives from a human donor with non-small cell lung cancer who had stable disease on radiotherapy plus ipilimumab. The chain joins TRBV6-6 to TRBJ1-5, with TRBD1 matching 7 bases. The CDR3 is CASSDPGQPNQPQHF. CDR3 coding DNA: TGTGCCAGCAGTGACCCGGGACAGCCTAATCAGCCCCAGCATTTT.